One sample yielded the 14 T cell receptor beta chains listed below, sequenced in a study of blood T cell repertoires in COVID-19 (TCRdb year 2020). Libraries were prepared through the immunoSEQ multiplex PCR assay. TCRdb retrieved this table from immuneACCESS and kept in-frame rearrangements only. Not all clones are present; in checked studies, unresolved V genes account for under half, and no reason is known for the remainder. The sample profile shows fewer than 25,000 clones; 85% to 90% of them were found once. The ten largest clones add up to 7% to 8% of the sample. The material sequenced was peripheral blood. Receptors were obtained from a woman aged 60-75 years with active COVID-19.

This sequence joins TRBV9 and TRBJ1-2, with 10 bases identical to TRBD1. This CDR3 comprises 15 residues. Looked up from germline, CDR1 is SGDLS and CDR2 is YYNGEE. V shed 3 bases and J 0 bases; nucleotides not matched to a gene: 2. Here the CDR3 reads CASSAGTGANYGYTF. CDR3 nucleotides: TGTGCCAGCAGCGCCGGGACAGGGGCTAACTATGGCTACACCTTC.

The chain combines TRBV19 with TRBJ2-5, with 10 bases that match TRBD2. With V trimmed by 4 bases and J by 7 bases, 12 bases remained unmatched. This CDR3 is built from 16 residues. Germline values: CDR1 LNHDA, CDR2 SQIVND (reference sequence). This CDR3 reads CASSTTAGGPLGTQYF. CDR3 nucleotide sequence: TGTGCCAGTAGTACAACAGCGGGGGGGCCCTTAGGGACCCAGTACTTC.

The DNA of the CDR3 is TGTGCCATCAGTGATATAGCAGGCAGGGCTTTGAATCAGCCCCAGCATTTT. Its translation: CAISDIAGRALNQPQHF. This chain uses TRBV10-3 with TRBJ1-5; D might be TRBD1 (5 bases). Germline CDR1 ENHRY, CDR2 SYGVKD. The V end lost 3 bases, the J end lost 4 bases, and 19 bases lay between the germline ends. This CDR3 region has 17 residues.

For the CDR3, the DNA is TGCAGTGCTGTAAGCCCGAATGAGCAGTTCTTC. Protein sequence: CSAVSPNEQFF. The chain couples TRBV20-1 to TRBJ2-1; D gene ambiguous. The CDR3 extends over 11 amino acids. V lost 5 bases and J lost 7, with 9 bases in between. Germline V CDR1 and CDR2: DFQATT, SNEGSKA (reference sequence).

This clone was counted once. This chain links TRBV6-5 with TRBJ2-1; tentative D call: TRBD2 (6 bases). This CDR3 spans 14 amino acids. The V and J ends lost 4 bases and 7 bases respectively, with 14 bases between them. Germline V gene data show CDR1 as MNHEY and CDR2 as SVGAGI. The DNA for the CDR3 is TGTGCCAGCAGTTTGGCGGCGGGGCCTAATGAGCAGTTCTTC. Protein: CASSLAAGPNEQFF.

The chain uses TRBV2 and TRBJ1-1; D gene uncertain. The CDR3 runs 14 residues. Germline values: CDR1 SNHLY, CDR2 FYNNEI. The V and J ends lost 5 bases and 2 bases respectively, with 12 bases between them. CDR3 amino acids: CASSPIRVNTEAFF. CDR3 DNA: TGTGCCAGCAGTCCGATCCGGGTCAACACTGAAGCTTTCTTT.

The rearrangement joins TRBV19 to TRBJ1-3; the D is unclear. The germline gives CDR1 LNHDA, CDR2 SQIVND (reference sequence). The CDR3 runs to 14 residues. The germline V and J ends were trimmed by 4 bases and 0 bases, with 7 bases remaining between them. The CDR3 here is CASSKLNSGNTIYF. CDR3 sequence (DNA): TGTGCCAGTAGTAAACTAAACTCTGGAAACACCATATATTTT.

The chain links TRBV3-1 (or the pseudogene TRBV3-2) to TRBJ2-4, with TRBD2 identical over 11 bases. This CDR3 has 18 residues. Unmatched junction bases numbered 7, after V lost 3 bases and J lost 0 bases. Germline V gives CDR1 LGHDT, CDR2 YNNKEL (reference sequence). CDR3 amino acids: CASSQGSSGGTAKNIQYF. For the CDR3, the DNA is TGTGCCAGCAGCCAGGGGTCTAGCGGGGGGACAGCCAAAAACATTCAGTACTTC.

V usage is TRBV5-1 and J usage is TRBJ2-3, with TRBD2 matching over 9 bases. Germline values: CDR1 SGHRS, CDR2 YFSETQ. The CDR3 is made up of 18 amino acids. The V and J ends lost 2 bases and 0 bases, in that order; junction bases with no gene match: 10. The CDR3 protein is CASSLKSGGTLSTDTQYF. In DNA, the CDR3 is TGCGCCAGCAGCTTAAAAAGCGGGGGGACCCTGAGCACAGATACGCAGTATTTT.

This rearrangement joins TRBV19 to TRBJ2-1, with a possible D match to TRBD2 (7 bases). From germline, CDR1 is LNHDA and CDR2 SQIVND (reference sequence). The CDR3 runs to 14 residues. Trimming cost V 5 bases and J 0 bases, with 8 bases left between them. This CDR3 is CASSGGASYNEQFF. The DNA of the CDR3 is TGTGCCAGTAGTGGGGGGGCCTCCTACAATGAGCAGTTCTTC.

The V call is TRBV29-1, the J call TRBJ1-1, with TRBD1 identical over 7 bases. CDR3 length equals 11 residues. The trim removed 6 bases at V and 9 bases at J, leaving 7 bases unmatched. CDR1 is SQVTM, CDR2 ANQGSEA, per germline. In nucleotides, the CDR3 is TGCAGCGTAAGCAGGGGGTCCCAAGCTTTCTTT. It encodes CSVSRGSQAFF.

The rearrangement links TRBV5-5 to TRBJ1-3; perhaps TRBD1 as D (6 bases). From germline, CDR1 is SGHKS and CDR2 YYEKEE (reference sequence). The CDR3 is made up of 14 amino acids. The germline V and J ends were trimmed by 0 bases and 4 bases, with 8 bases remaining between them. The CDR3 is CASSLAGVGNTIYF. In DNA, the CDR3 is TGTGCCAGCAGCTTGGCAGGGGTCGGAAACACCATATATTTT.

This chain joins TRBV5-1 and TRBJ2-7, with 8 bases lining up with TRBD1. Germline CDR1 is SGHRS and CDR2 is YFSETQ. This CDR3 comprises 13 residues. V lost 3 bases to trimming and J lost 3 bases; unmatched junction nucleotides: 2. The CDR3 nucleotides read TGCGCCAGCAGCTCCGGACAGGGCTACGAGCAGTACTTC. Translated: CASSSGQGYEQYF.

V and J are TRBV2 and TRBJ2-6; the D is unclear. V dropped 3 bases and J dropped 2 bases, with 5 bases sitting between them. The CDR3 extends over 14 amino acids. Germline values: CDR1 SNHLY, CDR2 FYNNEI. The CDR3 DNA reads TGTGCCAGCAGTGACCAGGCTGGGGCCAACGTCCTGACTTTC. Translated: CASSDQAGANVLTF.